This T cell receptor (beta chain) was captured in a study of Tregs in tolerant kidney transplant recipients. Broader study findings: Validation in larger populations is needed because few patients were studied. The most relevant donor-specific Treg TCRbeta repertoire apparently came from expansion with activated donor B cells. No direct test of biological reproducibility was done here.

Remarks on this clone: Its cognate antigen is unknown.

TCRdb's copy holds only in-frame clones and misses some; the assay was immunoSEQ multiplex PCR. The sample holds some 90,000 clones; more than 90% are singletons and the top ten take roughly 4.3%. Unstimulated regulatory T cells (CD4+CD25+CD127-), CD4+CD25- non-regulatory cells, CD4 and CD8 cells were FACS-sorted from thawed PBMCs. This receptor was taken from a human donor in good health. Source material: CD8+ T cells from blood.

In nucleotides, the CDR3 is TGTGCCAGCAGCTTACGGGACAGGGAGAACAATGAGCAGTTCTTC. Its translation: CASSLRDRENNEQFF. The rearrangement links TRBV7-3 to TRBJ2-1; 9 nucleotides agree with TRBD1. Germline V lookup: CDR1 SGHTA, CDR2 FQGTGA. V lost 2 bases to trimming and J lost 5 bases; unmatched junction nucleotides: 4. The CDR3 consists of 15 residues.